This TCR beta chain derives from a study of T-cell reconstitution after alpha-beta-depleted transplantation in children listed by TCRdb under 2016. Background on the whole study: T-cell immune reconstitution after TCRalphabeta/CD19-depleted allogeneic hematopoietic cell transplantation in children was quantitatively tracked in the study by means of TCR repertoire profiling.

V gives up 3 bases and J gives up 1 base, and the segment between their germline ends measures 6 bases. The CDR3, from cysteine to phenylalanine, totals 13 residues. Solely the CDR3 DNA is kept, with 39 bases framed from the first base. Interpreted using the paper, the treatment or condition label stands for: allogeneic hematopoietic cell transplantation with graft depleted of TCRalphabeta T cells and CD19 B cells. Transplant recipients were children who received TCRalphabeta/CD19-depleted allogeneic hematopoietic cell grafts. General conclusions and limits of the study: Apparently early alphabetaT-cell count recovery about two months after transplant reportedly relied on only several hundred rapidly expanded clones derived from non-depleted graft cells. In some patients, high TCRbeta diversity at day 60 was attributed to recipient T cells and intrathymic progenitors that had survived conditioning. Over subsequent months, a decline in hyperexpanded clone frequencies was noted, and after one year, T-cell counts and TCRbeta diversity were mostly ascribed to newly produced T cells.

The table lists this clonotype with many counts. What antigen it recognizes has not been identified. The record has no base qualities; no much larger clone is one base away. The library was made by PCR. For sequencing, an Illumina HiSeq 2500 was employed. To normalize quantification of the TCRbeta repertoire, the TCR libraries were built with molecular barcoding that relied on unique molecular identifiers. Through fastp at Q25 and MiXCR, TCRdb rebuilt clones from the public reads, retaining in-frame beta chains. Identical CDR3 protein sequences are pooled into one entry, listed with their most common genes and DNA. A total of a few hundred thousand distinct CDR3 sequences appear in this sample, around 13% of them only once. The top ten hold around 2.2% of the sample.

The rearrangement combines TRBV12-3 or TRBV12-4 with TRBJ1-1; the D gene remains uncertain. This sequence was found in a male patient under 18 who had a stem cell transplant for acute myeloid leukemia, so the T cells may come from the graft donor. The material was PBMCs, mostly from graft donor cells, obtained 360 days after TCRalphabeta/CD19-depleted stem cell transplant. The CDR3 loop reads CASSFKGNTEAFF. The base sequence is TGTGCCAGCAGTTTCAAGGGGAACACTGAAGCTTTCTTT.